This entry is about one TCR beta chain. Its antigen remains unidentified. This sample is part of a study of T-cell reconstitution after alpha-beta-depleted transplantation in children. Unique molecular identifiers were built into the TCRbeta library. One entry per CDR3 protein, called by TCRdb with MiXCR from the PCR reads. Seen here are about 980,000 distinct CDR3 sequences, 25% to 30% observed once, and the top ten hold approximately 30%. The study, taken as a whole, reports: The study reportedly traced alpha-beta T cells about two months after transplant to several hundred expanded graft clones.

The germline V and J ends were trimmed by 10 bases and 0 bases, with 19 bases remaining between them. The germline V gene has CDR1 ENHRY and CDR2 SYGVKD. This CDR3 has 15 amino acids. Sample: PBMCs, mostly from graft donor cells, taken 360 days after TCRalphabeta/CD19-depleted stem cell transplant. This receptor was obtained from a boy under two years old who had a stem cell transplant for SCID, so the T cells may come from the graft donor. The V call is TRBV10-3, the J call TRBJ2-7, with D perhaps TRBD1 (6 bases). CDR3 sequence: CATGDGRISSYEQYF. The DNA of the CDR3 is TGTGCCACAGGGGACGGAAGGATAAGCTCCTACGAGCAGTACTTC.